This T cell receptor (beta chain) was obtained from a study of blood T cells in healthy people across ages. Study-level results: Fewer expanded clones and more diversity marked long-lived versus aged donors.

This clonotype was counted between two and nine times. Its antigen is still unknown. Using a J-beta primer mix together with a sample-barcoded 5' primer, a second PCR was run for roughly 7 to 11 cycles. Each CDR3 protein is one row after TCRdb ran MiXCR on the 5' RACE reads. The sample has under 1,100,000 distinct CDR3 sequences, less than 25% seen once; the top ten hold approximately 0.71%. CDR1 and CDR2 (germline): MNHNS, SASEGT. Unmatched junction bases numbered 5, after V lost 5 bases and J lost 5 bases. The CDR3 has 14 amino acids. The same data also contributed to another study, on T cells of mothers and their children. That publication notes: During the second PCR, the M1S primer introduced sample barcodes along with 2-4 random nucleotides.

The source of this sequence is a girl aged 2-10 years in good health. V and J are TRBV6-1 and TRBJ1-4; the match to TRBD1 covers 7 bases. Sequencing was done on a sample of blood. CDR3 DNA: TGTGCCAGCAGTAACAGGGGATCGAATGAAAAACTGTTTTTT. Translated, it gives CASSNRGSNEKLFF.